The TCR beta chain described here comes from a study of blood T cells in healthy people across ages. Study-wide results and limits: Older age coincided with a roughly linear decline in TCR beta diversity per million T cells.

Through a sample-barcoded 5' primer and a J-beta primer mix, a second PCR was run for roughly 6 to 11 cycles. TCRdb fed the 5' RACE reads into MiXCR, producing one record per CDR3 protein. The sample has about 640,000 distinct CDR3 sequences, about 53% seen once. Details on this clonotype: Its antigen is undetermined.

The CDR3 loop spans 13 amino acids. V dropped 7 bases and J dropped 7 bases, with 14 bases sitting between them. The sequencing sample was made of blood. V usage is TRBV12-3 or TRBV12-4 and J usage is TRBJ1-5; weak D call: TRBD1 (5 bases). The origin of this receptor is a man aged 60 to 69 in good health. The CDR3 region has the DNA TGTGCCAGCAAGGCGGGGCGGCACCAGCCCCAGCATTTT. This translates into CASKAGRHQPQHF.